These 8 T cell receptor beta chains originate from one sample sequenced in a study of blood T cell repertoires in COVID-19. Sequenced by immunoSEQ multiplex PCR; TCRdb stores in-frame clones only, minus some. This table has some 38,000 clones, 80% appearing once. Sequenced: peripheral blood. These receptor sequences come from a woman between 70 and 85 years old with acute or convalescent COVID-19.

This chain links TRBV7-2 with TRBJ1-5, with unresolved D. The CDR3 sequence is 14 residues long. The V end lost 1 base, the J end lost 6 bases, and 10 bases lay between the germline ends. The germline V gene has CDR1 SGHTA and CDR2 FQGNSA. In DNA form, the CDR3 reads TGTGCCAGCAGCTTAGGGGTGAGGAGTCAGCCCCAGCATTTT. Translation gives CASSLGVRSQPQHF.

The rearrangement uses TRBV6-5 and TRBJ2-7, with 10 bases aligning to TRBD2. After removal of 8 bases from V and 5 bases from J, the junction contained 9 bases not matched to a gene. The germline CDR1 and CDR2 sequences are MNHEY and SVGAGI. This CDR3 contains 14 residues. This chain's CDR3 is CASGISGGPNEQYF. CDR3 in DNA: TGTGCCAGCGGGATTAGCGGGGGGCCTAACGAGCAGTACTTC.

This rearrangement joins TRBV5-4 to TRBJ2-2; TRBD2 matches 12 bases. V gave up 0 bases and J gave up 1 base; unmatched junction bases: 4. Germline CDR1 and CDR2: SGHNT and YYREEE (reference sequence). The CDR3 has 18 amino acids. Here the CDR3 DNA reads TGTGCCAGCAGCTTGGATTGGGGACTAGCGGGGAACACCGGGGAGCTGTTTTTT. Its protein is CASSLDWGLAGNTGELFF.

The CDR3 loop is CATSDIAGDLNEQFF. CDR3 in DNA: TGTGCCACCAGTGACATAGCGGGAGACCTGAATGAGCAGTTCTTC. The chain combines TRBV24-1 with TRBJ2-1; 9 bases align to TRBD2. The trim removed 4 bases at V and 7 bases at J, leaving 7 bases unmatched. The CDR3 runs to 15 residues. Germline V lookup: CDR1 KGHDR, CDR2 SFDVKD.

The chain links TRBV11-2 to TRBJ1-2; a weak D match, TRBD1 (5 bases). CDR1 is SGHAT, CDR2 FQNNGV, per germline. V was pared by 7 bases and J by 5 bases, with 14 bases between. The CDR3 covers 13 residues. CDR3 coding DNA: TGTGCCAGCACCCGGGGGGGAGGATATGGCTACACCTTC. Protein product: CASTRGGGYGYTF.

The chain recombines TRBV6-5 with TRBJ2-7; maybe TRBD1 (6 bases). Trimming took off 4 bases at V and 10 bases at J, with 11 bases between the two ends. Germline-derived CDR1 and CDR2 are MNHEY and SVGAGI. The length of the CDR3 is 11 residues. The CDR3 bases are TGTGCCAGCAGTTCACAGGGTGGACAGTACTTC. The encoded protein is CASSSQGGQYF.

This chain links TRBV5-1 with TRBJ1-2; 9 bases agree with TRBD1. Per germline, CDR1 SGHRS and CDR2 YFSETQ. J gave up 4 bases and V 5 bases, and 6 bases lay outside the gene matches. The CDR3 sequence is 14 residues long. This CDR3 reads CASSPSQGAYGYTF. CDR3 bases: TGCGCCAGCAGTCCGTCACAGGGGGCCTATGGCTACACCTTC.

The chain uses TRBV7-6 and TRBJ2-5; D might be TRBD2 (5 bases). The CDR3 contains 15 residues. The V gene lost 1 base and the J gene lost 4 bases, with 13 bases spanning the gap. Germline-derived CDR1 and CDR2 are SGHVS and FNYEAQ. The CDR3 DNA follows: TGTGCCAGCAGCTTAGGTCCGGGGAACTTAGAGACCCAGTACTTC. It encodes CASSLGPGNLETQYF.